The 7 T cell receptor beta chains in this list originate from one sample, sequenced in a study of blood T cells in healthy people across ages. Using a J-beta primer mix together with a sample-barcoded 5' primer, a second PCR was run for roughly 7 to 12 cycles. TCRdb re-derived calls from the 5' RACE reads in MiXCR, one entry per CDR3 protein. Among 540,000 or so distinct CDR3 sequences listed, 40% to 50% were seen once. Sequencing input: blood. Receptor source: an elderly man in good health.

This clonotype came up a few times. V usage is TRBV7-2 and J usage is TRBJ1-2; D is uncertain. The V gene lost 1 base and the J gene lost 6 bases, with 3 bases spanning the gap. CDR1 and CDR2 from the germline V gene are SGHTA and FQGNSA. CDR3 length equals 11 residues. The CDR3 region has the DNA TGTGCCAGCAGCTTAGGCGATGGCTACACCTTC. Its protein product is CASSLGDGYTF.

V gene TRBV20-1 combines with J gene TRBJ2-1; 9 bases align to TRBD1. The V gene end was trimmed by 5 bases and the J gene end by 9 bases; junction bases not matched to a gene: 8. The CDR3 contains 13 residues. CDR1 and CDR2 from the germline V gene are DFQATT and SNEGSKA (reference sequence). The CDR3 sequence: CSAPDRGYGEQFF. The CDR3 region has the DNA TGCAGTGCTCCGGACAGGGGATACGGTGAGCAGTTCTTC.

The rearrangement joins TRBV5-6 to TRBJ1-5; D is ambiguous. The V and J ends lost 0 bases and 2 bases respectively, with 9 bases between them. The length of the CDR3 is 15 residues. Germline loops: CDR1 SGHDT, CDR2 YYEEEE. The CDR3 region is CASSLGLIGNQPQHF. The DNA for the CDR3 is TGTGCCAGCAGCTTGGGACTCATTGGCAATCAGCCCCAGCATTTT.

This clonotype was counted a few times. The chain has TRBV7-9 and TRBJ2-3; unclear D gene. CDR3 size: 13 residues. Germline values: CDR1 SEHNR, CDR2 FQNEAQ (reference sequence). Trimming left V 2 bases short and J 9 bases short, with 12 bases between. DNA of the CDR3: TGTGCCAGCAGCTTATCGGAGATTGAGACGCAGTATTTT. Amino acids: CASSLSEIETQYF.

The chain combines TRBV7-3 with TRBJ2-1; 7 nucleotides match TRBD2. There are 15 residues in the CDR3. The junction had 8 bases not matched to a gene; V was cut back by 5 bases and J by 4 bases. Germline loops: CDR1 SGHTA, CDR2 FQGTGA. CDR3 DNA sequence: TGTGCCAGCAGCCCCTCAGCGGGAACTTACAATGAGCAGTTCTTC. Translated, it gives CASSPSAGTYNEQFF.

At least ten counts were recorded for this clonotype. V gene TRBV3-1 combines with J gene TRBJ2-1; TRBD2 matches 8 bases. The V gene's germline CDR1 is LGHDT and CDR2 YNNKEL (reference sequence). Unmatched junction bases numbered 9, after V lost 0 bases and J lost 5 bases. The CDR3 is 17 amino acids. The CDR3 spells CASSQDRGTSGDNEQFF. The CDR3 DNA reads TGTGCCAGCAGCCAAGATCGCGGAACTAGCGGAGACAATGAGCAGTTCTTC.

On this clonotype itself: A much larger clone lies a single base off, so this may be a read error. The chain links TRBV29-1 to TRBJ2-5, with D perhaps assigned TRBD1 or TRBD2 (5 bases each). This CDR3 region has 12 residues. The germline V gene encodes CDR1 SQVTM and CDR2 ANQGSEA. Trimming shortened V by 4 bases and J by 8 bases, and 14 bases separated the two germline ends. Written as DNA, the CDR3 is TGCAGCGTTGTTGGGGGTGGGGACACCCAGTACTTC. Amino acid sequence: CSVVGGGDTQYF.